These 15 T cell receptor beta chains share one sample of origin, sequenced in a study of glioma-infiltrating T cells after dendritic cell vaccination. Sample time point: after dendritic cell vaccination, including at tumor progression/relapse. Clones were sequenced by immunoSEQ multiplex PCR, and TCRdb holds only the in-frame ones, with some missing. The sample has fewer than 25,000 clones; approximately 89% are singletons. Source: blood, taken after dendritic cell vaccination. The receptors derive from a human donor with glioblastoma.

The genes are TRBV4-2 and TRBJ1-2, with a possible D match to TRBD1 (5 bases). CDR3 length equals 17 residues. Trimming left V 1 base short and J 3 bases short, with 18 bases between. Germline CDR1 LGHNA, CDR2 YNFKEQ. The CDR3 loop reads CASSQGQFSSDDYGYTF. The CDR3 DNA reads TGTGCCAGCAGCCAAGGACAGTTTTCATCGGATGACTATGGCTACACCTTC.

The CDR3 protein is CASSQWYRATPYEKLFF. CDR3 DNA sequence: TGCGCCAGCAGTCAATGGTACAGGGCCACCCCATATGAAAAACTGTTTTTT. The V gene is TRBV23-1, the J gene TRBJ1-4; the D gene is possibly TRBD1 (6 bases). TRBV23-1 is classed as an ORF, of uncertain function. This CDR3 has 17 amino acids. The V gene lost 1 base and the J gene lost 6 bases, with 18 bases spanning the gap.

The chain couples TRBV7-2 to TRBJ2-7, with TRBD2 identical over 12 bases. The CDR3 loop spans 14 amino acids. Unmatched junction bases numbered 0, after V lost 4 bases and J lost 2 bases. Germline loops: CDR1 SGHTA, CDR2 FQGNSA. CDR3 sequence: CASSSSGGAYEQYF. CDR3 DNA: TGTGCCAGCAGCTCTAGCGGGGGGGCCTACGAGCAGTACTTC.

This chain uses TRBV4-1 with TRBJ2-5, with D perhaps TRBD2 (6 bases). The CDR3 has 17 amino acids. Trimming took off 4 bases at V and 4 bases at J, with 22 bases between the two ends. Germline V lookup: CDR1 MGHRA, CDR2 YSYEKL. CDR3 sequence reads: CASSPTIGAGLGETQYF. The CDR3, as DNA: TGCGCCAGCAGCCCAACAATCGGCGCGGGGCTCGGAGAGACCCAGTACTTC.

The DNA for the CDR3 is TGTGCCAGCAGCCGGAGGGAGGCGGCCAAAAACATTCAGTACTTC. Its protein is CASSRREAAKNIQYF. The V and J genes are TRBV5-8 and TRBJ2-4, with a weak D call TRBD2 (6 bases). The CDR3 contains 15 residues. CDR1 and CDR2 (germline): SGHTS, YDEGEE. V was cut by 4 bases and J by 1 base, with 12 bases left in between.

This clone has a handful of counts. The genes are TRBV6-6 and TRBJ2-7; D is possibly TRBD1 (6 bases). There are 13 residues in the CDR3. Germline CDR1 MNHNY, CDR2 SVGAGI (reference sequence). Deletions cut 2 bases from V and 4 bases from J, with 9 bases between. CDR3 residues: CASSYRQGYEQYF. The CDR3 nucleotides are TGTGCCAGCAGTTACCGGCAGGGGTACGAGCAGTACTTC.

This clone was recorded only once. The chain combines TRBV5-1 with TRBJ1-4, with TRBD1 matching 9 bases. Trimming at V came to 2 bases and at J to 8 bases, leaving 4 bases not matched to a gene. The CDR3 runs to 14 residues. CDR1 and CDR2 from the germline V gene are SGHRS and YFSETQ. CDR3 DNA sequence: TGCGCCAGCAGCTTTGGACAGGGGAGGGAAAAACTGTTTTTT. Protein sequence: CASSFGQGREKLFF.

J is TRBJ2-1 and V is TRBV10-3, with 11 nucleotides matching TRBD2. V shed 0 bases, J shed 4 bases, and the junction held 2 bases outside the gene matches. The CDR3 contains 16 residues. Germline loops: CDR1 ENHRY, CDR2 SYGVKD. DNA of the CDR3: TGTGCCATCAGTGAGTCTAGCGGGGGGGTGTACAATGAGCAGTTCTTC. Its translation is CAISESSGGVYNEQFF.

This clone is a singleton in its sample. CDR3 DNA: TGTGCCAGCTCACAAAGACAGGTAGCTGAGGGGGAGCAGTACTTC. Protein product: CASSQRQVAEGEQYF. The chain is built from TRBV18 and TRBJ2-7, with TRBD1 as a possible D gene (6 bases). V lost 4 bases and J 7 bases, leaving 20 bases between the germline ends. Germline V lookup: CDR1 KGHSH, CDR2 LQKENI. This CDR3 has 15 amino acids.

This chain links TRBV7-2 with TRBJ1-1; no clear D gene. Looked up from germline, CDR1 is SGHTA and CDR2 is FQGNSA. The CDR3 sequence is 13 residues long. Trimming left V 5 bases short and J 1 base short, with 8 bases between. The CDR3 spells CASSSFRNTEAFF. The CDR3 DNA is TGTGCCAGCAGCAGTTTTAGGAACACTGAAGCTTTCTTT. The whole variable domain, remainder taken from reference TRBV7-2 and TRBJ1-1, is GAGVSQSPSNKVTEKGKDVELRCDPISGHTALYWYRQSLGQGLEFLIYFQGNSAPDKSGLPSDRFSAERTGGSVSTLTIQRTQQEDSAVYLCASSSFRNTEAFFGQGTRLTVV.

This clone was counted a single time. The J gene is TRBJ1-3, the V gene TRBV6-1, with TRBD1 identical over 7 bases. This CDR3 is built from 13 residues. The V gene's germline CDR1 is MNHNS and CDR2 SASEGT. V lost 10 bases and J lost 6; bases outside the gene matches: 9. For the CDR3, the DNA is TGTGCCACCGTACCGGGACAGCCAAACACCATATATTTT. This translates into CATVPGQPNTIYF.

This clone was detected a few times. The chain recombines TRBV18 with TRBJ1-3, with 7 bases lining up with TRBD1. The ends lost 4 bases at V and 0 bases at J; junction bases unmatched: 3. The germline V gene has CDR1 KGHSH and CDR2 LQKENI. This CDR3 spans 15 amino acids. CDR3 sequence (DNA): TGTGCCAGCTCACGCGGACAGGTCTCTGGAAACACCATATATTTT. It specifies CASSRGQVSGNTIYF.

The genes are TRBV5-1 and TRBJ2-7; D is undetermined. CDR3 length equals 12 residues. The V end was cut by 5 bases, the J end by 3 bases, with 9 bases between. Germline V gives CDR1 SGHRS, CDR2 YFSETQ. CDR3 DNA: TGCGCCAGCAGGCGTTATGGCTACGAGCAGTACTTC. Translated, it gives CASRRYGYEQYF. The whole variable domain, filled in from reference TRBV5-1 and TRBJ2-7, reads KAGVTQTPRYLIKTRGQQVTLSCSPISGHRSVSWYQQTPGQGLQFLFEYFSETQRNKGNFPGRFSGRQFSNSRSEMNVSTLELGDSALYLCASRRYGYEQYFGPGTRLTVT.

The chain's CDR3 is CASSQESLAGGITGEQFF. The DNA for the CDR3 is TGCGCCAGCAGCCAAGAGTCCTTGGCGGGGGGGATTACAGGTGAGCAGTTCTTC. The chain employs TRBV4-1 and TRBJ2-1, with 9 bases identical to TRBD2. Germline trimming cut 0 bases from V and 9 bases from J; bases unmatched to any gene: 15. The CDR3 length is 18 residues. Germline CDR1 MGHRA, CDR2 YSYEKL.

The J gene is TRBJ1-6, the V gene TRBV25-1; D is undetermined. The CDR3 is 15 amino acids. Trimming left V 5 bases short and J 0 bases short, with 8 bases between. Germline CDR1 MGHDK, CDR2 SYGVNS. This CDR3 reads CASSLRSSYNSPLHF. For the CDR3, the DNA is TGTGCCAGCAGTTTGCGGAGCTCCTATAATTCACCCCTCCACTTT. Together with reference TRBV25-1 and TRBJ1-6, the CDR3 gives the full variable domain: EADIYQTPRYLVIGTGKKITLECSQTMGHDKMYWYQQDPGMELHLIHYSYGVNSTEKGDLSSESTVSRIRTEHFPLTLESARPSHTSQYLCASSLRSSYNSPLHFGNGTRLTVT.